These 22 T cell receptor beta chains share one sample of origin, sequenced in a study of T cells in Graves' hyperthyroidism and ophthalmopathy. RNA transcripts yielded amplified TCR beta CDR3 regions. A first-round RT-PCR of the TCR CDR3 used the HTBI primer set. From the multiplex PCR reads, TCRdb called clonotypes with MiXCR, one entry per CDR3 protein. The table lists over 250,000 distinct CDR3 sequences, roughly 13% of them singletons. What was sequenced was blood. The receptor source for this set is a woman between 40 and 55 years old with Graves' ophthalmopathy.

This clonotype has more than one count but fewer than ten. The V gene is TRBV4-1, the J gene TRBJ1-2; D remains unclear. The CDR3 consists of 13 residues. Germline CDR1 MGHRA, CDR2 YSYEKL. V was clipped by 0 bases and J by 11 bases, with 13 bases between them. CDR3 DNA sequence: TGCGCCAGCAGCCAAGATCTCGGGCCGCCTTACACCTTC. Translation gives CASSQDLGPPYTF.

There are a few counts of this clonotype. This chain links TRBV19 with TRBJ2-1, with 8 bases that match TRBD2. The CDR3 is 15 residues long. The germline V gene encodes CDR1 LNHDA and CDR2 SQIVND (reference sequence). With V trimmed by 2 bases and J by 8 bases, 8 bases remained unmatched. CDR3 sequence: CASSIRGTRRHEQFF. The CDR3 DNA is TGTGCCAGTAGTATAAGAGGGACTAGACGGCATGAGCAGTTCTTC.

Turning to this clonotype: Possible read error: a much larger clone is one base away. This sequence joins TRBV15 and TRBJ2-3; D tentatively fits TRBD1 or TRBD2 (5 bases each). CDR3 length: 18 residues. Trimming removed 0 bases from V and 4 bases from J, with 20 bases in between. Germline CDR1 LNHNV, CDR2 YYDKDF (reference sequence). The CDR3 loop reads CATSRDKWLGVGADTQYF. The CDR3 nucleotides read TGTGCCACCAGCAGAGATAAGTGGCTAGGGGTCGGGGCAGATACGCAGTATTTT.

This clonotype has just a few counts. The chain uses TRBV10-3 and TRBJ1-1; D may be TRBD1 (5 bases). This CDR3 region has 14 residues. Between the trimmed V and J ends, which lost 5 bases and 1 base, there was a span of 11 bases. The germline V gene encodes CDR1 ENHRY and CDR2 SYGVKD. The DNA of the CDR3 is TGTGCCATCAGTCCGGGACGGCAGAACACTGAAGCTTTCTTT. The encoded protein is CAISPGRQNTEAFF.

This clonotype was detected many times. The chain is built from TRBV28 and TRBJ2-7; the D gene could be TRBD1 or TRBD2 (5 bases each). The CDR3 sequence is 14 residues long. Germline V gene sequence: CDR1 MDHEN, CDR2 SYDVKM. V was shortened by 4 bases and J by 6 bases, with 16 bases between the two germline ends. The CDR3 here is CASSWGYTTGEQYF. CDR3 nucleotide sequence: TGTGCCAGCAGTTGGGGGTATACTACGGGCGAGCAGTACTTC.

This clonotype was seen repeatedly, ten times or more. This chain uses TRBV6-1 with TRBJ2-1; 9 bases match TRBD1. Trimming cost V 7 bases and J 5 bases; bases outside gene matches: 3. CDR1 MNHNS and CDR2 SASEGT come from the germline V gene. CDR3 size: 13 residues. CDR3 protein: CASKDRGNNEQFF. Written as DNA, the CDR3 is TGTGCCAGCAAGGACAGGGGCAACAATGAGCAGTTCTTC.

Remarks on this clonotype: The junction does not match germline at one end; this may be a read error. This chain connects TRBV7-8 to TRBJ2-2, with TRBD2 as a possible D gene (5 bases). The germline gives CDR1 SGHVS, CDR2 FQNEAQ. This CDR3 has 14 amino acids. Written as DNA, the CDR3 is TGTGCCAGCAGCCCTGAAGTGAACACCGGGGAGCTGGTTTTT. This sequence encodes CASSPEVNTGELVF.

With regard to this clonotype: A read error may be the cause here, since a much bigger clone is one base away. This sequence joins TRBV29-1 and TRBJ2-2, with 7 bases aligning to TRBD2. The CDR3 extends over 15 amino acids. Germline V lookup: CDR1 SQVTM, CDR2 ANQGSEA. The J segment lost 1 base and the V segment lost 4 bases, leaving 6 bases of the junction unmatched. CDR3 DNA: TGCAGCGTTGTCGCGGGAGACCTGAACACCGGGGAGCTGTTTTTT. Amino acids: CSVVAGDLNTGELFF.

This clonotype was counted between two and nine times. V usage is TRBV5-1 and J usage is TRBJ2-1; TRBD1 is a possible D gene (5 bases). The CDR3 spans 17 residues. V lost 0 bases to trimming and J lost 4 bases, with 17 bases between them. Germline V gives CDR1 SGHRS, CDR2 YFSETQ. The CDR3 reads CASSLGMGPTEYNEQFF. CDR3 DNA: TGCGCCAGCAGCTTGGGCATGGGGCCTACTGAGTACAATGAGCAGTTCTTC. The full variable domain, in which reference TRBV5-1 and TRBJ2-1 provide the parts outside the CDR3, is KAGVTQTPRYLIKTRGQQVTLSCSPISGHRSVSWYQQTPGQGLQFLFEYFSETQRNKGNFPGRFSGRQFSNSRSEMNVSTLELGDSALYLCASSLGMGPTEYNEQFFGPGTRLTVL.

Many counts were recorded for this clonotype. This chain links TRBV3-1 with TRBJ1-2, with 9 bases identical to TRBD1. Germline V gene lookup returns CDR1 LGHDT and CDR2 YNNKEL (reference sequence). This CDR3 comprises 17 residues. J lost 5 bases, V lost 5 bases, and 15 bases had no gene match. The CDR3 sequence is CASSLQGARGAPYGYTF. The CDR3 region has the DNA TGTGCCAGCAGCTTACAGGGGGCGCGAGGTGCCCCGTATGGCTACACCTTC.

V gene TRBV11-3 combines with J gene TRBJ1-1; the D is unclear. V was cut by 0 bases and J by 5 bases, with 10 bases left in between. The CDR3 runs 14 residues. Germline CDR1 reads SGHNT; CDR2 reads YENEEA. CDR3 DNA: TGTGCCAGCAGCTTAGATCCGGGGAGGACTGAAGCTTTCTTT. Residues: CASSLDPGRTEAFF.

This clonotype was seen repeatedly, ten times or more. The chain couples TRBV19 to TRBJ2-1, with a possible D match to TRBD2 (7 bases). Looked up from germline, CDR1 is LNHDA and CDR2 is SQIVND (reference sequence). With 5 bases removed from V and 8 bases from J, the gap between germline ends came to 13 bases. The CDR3 totals 13 residues. CDR3 in amino acids: CASSLQGGDEQFF. The CDR3 region has the DNA TGTGCCAGTAGTTTACAAGGGGGGGATGAGCAGTTCTTC. The complete variable domain, with remaining parts taken from reference TRBV19 and TRBJ2-1, reads DGGITQSPKYLFRKEGQNVTLSCEQNLNHDAMYWYRQDPGQGLRLIYYSQIVNDFQKGDIAEGYSVSREKKESFPLTVTSAQKNPTAFYLCASSLQGGDEQFFGPGTRLTVL.

The chain is built from TRBV20-1 and TRBJ1-5; D may be TRBD1 (6 bases). V lost 6 bases to trimming and J lost 3 bases, with 12 bases between them. The CDR3 spans 13 residues. Germline V gives CDR1 DFQATT, CDR2 SNEGSKA (reference sequence). The CDR3 here is CSALGGTNQPQHF. CDR3 DNA: TGCAGTGCCCTAGGGGGTACCAATCAGCCCCAGCATTTT.

This clonotype appeared many times. This chain connects TRBV6-1 to TRBJ2-1; 8 bases align to TRBD2. V lost 6 bases and J lost 4; bases outside the gene matches: 11. Germline lookup yields CDR1 MNHNS and CDR2 SASEGT. This CDR3 comprises 16 residues. CDR3 nucleotides: TGTGCCAGCAGACGGAGCGGGGGTTTTATTTACAATGAGCAGTTCTTC. This codes for CASRRSGGFIYNEQFF.

The CDR3 loop is CASTVDPGGSSYEQYF. The CDR3 bases are TGCGCCAGCACTGTTGATCCCGGGGGGAGCTCCTACGAGCAGTACTTC. This chain links TRBV5-1 with TRBJ2-7; 7 nucleotides line up with TRBD2. The length of the CDR3 is 16 residues. The ends lost 6 bases at V and 0 bases at J; junction bases unmatched: 12. Germline lookup yields CDR1 SGHRS and CDR2 YFSETQ.

The V call is TRBV30, the J call TRBJ2-1; the match to TRBD2 covers 9 bases. With V trimmed by 4 bases and J by 5 bases, 3 bases remained unmatched. The CDR3 has 13 amino acids. Germline lookup yields CDR1 GTSNPN and CDR2 SVGIG (reference sequence). The CDR3 protein is CAWTGLADNEQFF. The CDR3 DNA sequence: TGTGCCTGGACGGGACTAGCTGACAATGAGCAGTTCTTC.

The J gene is TRBJ1-1, the V gene TRBV27; 9 bases agree with TRBD1. Germline trimming cut 6 bases from V and 1 base from J; bases unmatched to any gene: 12. The CDR3 spans 17 residues. The germline gives CDR1 MNHEY, CDR2 SMNVEV (reference sequence). CDR3 nucleotide sequence: TGTGCCAGCAGCCGTGGACAGGGGAATAGAAGGAACACTGAAGCTTTCTTT. It codes for CASSRGQGNRRNTEAFF.

This clonotype came up many times. The chain links TRBV20-1 to TRBJ2-5, with TRBD1 matching 7 bases. With 6 bases clipped from V and 4 bases from J, the junction kept 5 bases outside the gene matches. Germline CDR1 DFQATT, CDR2 SNEGSKA (reference sequence). This CDR3 contains 12 residues. CDR3 nucleotide sequence: TGCAGTGCGCACTCAGGGGGAGAGACCCAGTACTTC. It yields the protein CSAHSGGETQYF.

This clonotype was picked up many times. The chain links TRBV2 to TRBJ2-7, with 7 nucleotides matching TRBD1. From germline, CDR1 is SNHLY and CDR2 FYNNEI. The V and J ends lost 6 bases and 3 bases, in that order; junction bases with no gene match: 8. This CDR3 is built from 14 residues. The CDR3 DNA sequence: TGTGCCAGCAGGGATCAGGGGGTCGACTACGAGCAGTACTTC. Translating it yields CASRDQGVDYEQYF.

This clonotype was seen more than once but under ten times. CDR3 in amino acids: CATYGTGDGYTF. The CDR3 region has the DNA TGTGCCACTTATGGGACAGGGGATGGCTACACCTTC. The chain employs TRBV24-1 and TRBJ1-2; TRBD1 agrees at 10 bases. Germline CDR1 KGHDR, CDR2 SFDVKD. After removal of 10 bases from V and 6 bases from J, the junction contained 4 bases not matched to a gene. The CDR3 length is 12 residues.

There are a few counts of this clonotype. This chain connects TRBV20-1 to TRBJ2-1; D is possibly TRBD2 (6 bases). Germline V lookup: CDR1 DFQATT, CDR2 SNEGSKA (reference sequence). V shed 2 bases and J shed 9 bases, with 20 bases lying between them. The CDR3 extends over 15 amino acids. The CDR3 here is CSARLGGSGGIEQFF. The CDR3 bases are TGCAGTGCTAGACTCGGGGGTAGCGGAGGGATTGAGCAGTTCTTC.

The chain carries TRBV2 and TRBJ1-1, with TRBD1 as a possible D gene (6 bases). Trimming shortened V by 9 bases and J by 7 bases, and 18 bases separated the two germline ends. CDR3 size: 13 residues. Germline CDR1 is SNHLY and CDR2 is FYNNEI. Here the CDR3 reads CARGGRGAFEAFF. The CDR3 nucleotides read TGTGCCAGGGGGGGACGGGGGGCATTTGAAGCTTTCTTT.